Listed below are T cell receptor beta chains from one sample, sequenced in a study of graft-versus-host responses after intestinal transplantation. Profiled with immunoSEQ multiplex PCR; TCRdb holds only in-frame clones, not every one. Of tens of thousands of clones listed, 85% to 95% are singletons. These receptors' antigens are unknown. The sample consisted of unstimulated CD4+ T cells sorted from spleen or lymph node cells, taken before transplant. The receptors derive from a human donor who was the organ donor for an intestinal transplant. The CDR3 runs from the conserved cysteine through the conserved F or W. The D gene is left open where the match is weak. A row's size may be missing; if present it is once, few, many or a size class.

TRBV6-5	TRBJ2-2	NA	NA	CASSAAGMDTGELFF	TGTGCCAGCAGTGCTGCGGGAATGGACACCGGGGAGCTGTTTTTT
TRBV7-9	TRBJ2-5	once	NA	CASSSETETQYF	TGTGCCAGCAGCTCCGAAACAGAGACCCAGTACTTC
TRBV14	TRBJ2-3	NA	NA	CASSLAAGTRTDTQYF	TGTGCCAGCAGCCTTGCGGCAGGGACTCGCACAGATACGCAGTATTTT
TRBV19	TRBJ2-5	NA	TRBD2	CASSIDLLAGGRETQYF	TGTGCCAGTAGTATAGATCTGCTAGCGGGGGGGCGAGAGACCCAGTACTTC
TRBV18	TRBJ2-5	NA	NA	CASSPFMGDETQYF	TGTGCCAGCTCACCATTCATGGGGGACGAGACCCAGTACTTC
TRBV25-1	TRBJ2-5	NA	NA	CASSEALETQYF	TGTGCCAGCAGTGAGGCTTTGGAGACCCAGTACTTC
TRBV9	TRBJ1-6	once	NA	CASSLTYNSPLHF	TGTGCCAGCAGCCTGACGTATAATTCACCCCTCCACTTT
TRBV9	TRBJ2-5	NA	NA	CASSTGPKGETQYF	TGTGCCAGCAGCACGGGCCCTAAGGGGGAGACCCAGTACTTC
TRBV4-1	TRBJ1-2	NA	NA	CASSQGYEGGYTF	TGCGCCAGCAGCCAAGGGTACGAAGGCGGCTACACCTTC
TRBV9	TRBJ1-3	NA	NA	CASSVGDRRSGNTIYF	TGTGCCAGCAGCGTAGGGGATAGAAGGTCAGGAAACACCATATATTTT
TRBV7-9	TRBJ1-1	NA	NA	CASMNGLSDTEAFF	TGTGCCAGCATGAACGGACTGAGCGACACTGAAGCTTTCTTT
TRBV6-6	TRBJ1-6	NA	NA	CASSSTRLDSPLHF	TGTGCCAGCAGCTCGACAAGGTTGGACTCACCCCTCCACTTT
TRBV6-1	TRBJ1-2	once	NA	CASSNQQGSGGYTF	TGTGCCAGCAGTAATCAGCAGGGGAGCGGTGGCTACACCTTC
TRBV6-5	TRBJ1-2	once	NA	CASGVGYGYTF	TGTGCCAGCGGTGTCGGGTATGGCTACACCTTC
TRBV28	TRBJ1-1	NA	NA	CASSGTRGRNTEAFF	TGTGCCAGCAGTGGGACCCGGGGGCGGAACACTGAAGCTTTCTTT
TRBV5-1	TRBJ2-1	NA	TRBD2	CASSLLAGGLPHEQFF	TGCGCCAGCAGCTTGCTCGCGGGGGGCCTCCCCCATGAGCAGTTCTTC
TRBV28	TRBJ1-1	NA	TRBD1	CASTPSTGGRAEAFF	TGTGCCAGCACCCCGTCAACAGGGGGCCGGGCTGAAGCTTTCTTT
TRBV7-6	TRBJ1-3	NA	NA	CASGIDSSTGNTIYF	TGTGCCAGCGGCATAGACAGTTCAACTGGAAACACCATATATTTT
TRBV19	TRBJ2-4	once	NA	CASSIGSLTKNIQYF	TGTGCCAGTAGTATAGGCAGTCTGACCAAAAACATTCAGTACTTC
TRBV7-3	TRBJ2-7	NA	TRBD1	CASSQDRVSSQYF	TGTGCCAGCAGTCAGGACAGGGTTTCATCGCAGTACTTC
TRBV14	TRBJ1-6	NA	NA	CASSQARAAGRFAPLHF	TGTGCCAGCAGCCAGGCGCGGGCTGCTGGTCGCTTTGCACCCCTCCACTTT
TRBV5-1	TRBJ2-5	once	TRBD2	CASSAGLAGEETQYF	TGCGCCAGCAGCGCGGGACTAGCGGGGGAGGAGACCCAGTACTTC
TRBV11-2	TRBJ1-4	NA	TRBD1	CASSTLRGEYEKLFF	TGTGCCAGCAGCACCCTCAGGGGGGAGTATGAAAAACTGTTTTTT
TRBV18	TRBJ1-1	NA	TRBD1	CASSMTGATEAFF	TGTGCCAGCTCAATGACAGGGGCCACTGAAGCTTTCTTT
TRBV6-1	TRBJ1-2	NA	NA	CASSERGRPNYGYTF	TGTGCCAGCAGTGAACGCGGACGGCCAAACTATGGCTACACCTTC
TRBV2	TRBJ1-3	NA	TRBD1	CASSSTGAGNTIYF	TGTGCCAGCAGTTCCACAGGGGCCGGAAACACCATATATTTT
TRBV27	TRBJ1-6	few	TRBD1	CASSYRGVSSPLHF	TGTGCCAGCAGCTACAGGGGAGTCAGTTCACCCCTCCACTTT
TRBV11-2	TRBJ2-7	NA	NA	CASSSSSLDSSYEQYF	TGTGCCAGCAGCTCTAGCAGTCTGGACAGCTCCTACGAGCAGTACTTC
TRBV7-6	TRBJ2-5	NA	NA	CASSPSDFRTQYF	TGTGCCAGCAGCCCGTCGGACTTTAGGACCCAGTACTTC
TRBV27	TRBJ2-1	NA	TRBD2	CASSLAGGLYNEQFF	TGTGCCAGCAGTCTAGCGGGGGGGCTCTACAATGAGCAGTTCTTC
TRBV15	TRBJ1-4	NA	NA	CATSRILINEKLFF	TGTGCCACCAGCAGAATTCTGATTAATGAAAAACTGTTTTTT
TRBV19	TRBJ2-4	NA	TRBD1	CASSIGQGIATIQYF	TGTGCCAGTAGTATAGGACAGGGCATAGCAACCATTCAGTACTTC
TRBV30	TRBJ1-2	NA	NA	CAWSSLRLSDYGYTF	TGTGCCTGGAGTAGTCTAAGGCTTTCTGACTATGGCTACACCTTC
TRBV18	TRBJ2-1	NA	TRBD2	CASSPPGGGFLDEQFF	TGTGCCAGCTCACCACCCGGGGGGGGCTTTCTGGATGAGCAGTTCTTC
TRBV5-1	TRBJ2-6	NA	NA	CASSFAGISSGANVLTF	TGCGCCAGCAGCTTCGCAGGGATTAGCTCTGGGGCCAACGTCCTGACTTTC
TRBV27	TRBJ2-3	NA	TRBD2	CASSETSGGAGDTQYF	TGTGCCAGCAGTGAGACTAGCGGGGGGGCCGGGGATACGCAGTATTTT
TRBV6-1	TRBJ1-6	NA	NA	CASSEEGRSSYNSPLHF	TGTGCCAGCAGTGAAGAAGGACGGAGCTCCTATAATTCACCCCTCCACTTT
TRBV5-1	TRBJ1-6	NA	TRBD1	CASSFDRGHRGNSPLHF	TGCGCCAGCAGCTTTGACAGGGGGCATCGAGGTAATTCACCCCTCCACTTT
TRBV7-9	TRBJ2-2	once	NA	CASSLPLSTQNTGELFF	TGTGCCAGCAGCTTACCCTTGAGCACTCAGAACACCGGGGAGCTGTTTTTT
TRBV5-1	TRBJ2-3	NA	TRBD2	CASSLGLAEGDTQYF	TGCGCCAGCAGCTTGGGCCTAGCGGAGGGAGATACGCAGTATTTT
TRBV5-8	TRBJ2-1	NA	NA	CASRRGSSYNEQFF	TGTGCCAGCAGACGGGGATCATCCTACAATGAGCAGTTCTTC
TRBV10-3	TRBJ2-7	NA	NA	CAISDQGSSTYEQYF	TGTGCCATCAGTGACCAGGGCTCCTCCACCTACGAGCAGTACTTC
TRBV18	TRBJ1-4	NA	TRBD1	CASSPDRGMTVKLFF	TGTGCCAGCTCACCGGACAGGGGAATGACGGTAAAACTGTTTTTT
TRBV5-4	TRBJ2-5	NA	NA	CASSLWEETQYF	TGTGCCAGCAGCTTGTGGGAGGAGACCCAGTACTTC